These 9 T cell receptor beta chains originate from one sample sequenced in a study of blood T cell repertoires in COVID-19 (dated by TCRdb to 2019 to 2021). Library preparation employed the immunoSEQ multiplex PCR assay. Sourced from immuneACCESS, this table was stored by TCRdb with only in-frame sequences that have V and J called. A share of the clones is absent; for the studies checked, an unresolved V gene accounts for under half, and the remainder has no known explanation. The sample includes about 280,000 clones, with roughly 85% observed a single time. 2% to 3% of the sample comes from the top ten. Sequenced sample: PBMCs or T cells enriched from blood (not recorded which). Source of these receptors: a woman between 50 and 59 years old who had recovered from COVID-19.

The CDR3 sequence: CASSKGDTDTDTQYF. The CDR3, as DNA: TGTGCCAGCAGCAAAGGGGACACTGACACAGATACGCAGTATTTT. The chain recombines TRBV21-1 with TRBJ2-3; the table's D call TRBD1 went unverified against the DNA. TRBV21-1 is given as a pseudogene. This CDR3 has 15 amino acids.

For the CDR3, the DNA is TGCGCCAGTGGGACAGGGGCTCTGGAGACCCAGTACTTC. It is translated as CASGTGALETQYF. The chain joins TRBV5-1 to TRBJ2-5, with 10 bases identical to TRBD1. The CDR3 has 13 residues. J gave up 5 bases and V 8 bases, and 6 bases lay outside the gene matches. Germline V CDR1 and CDR2: SGHRS, YFSETQ. Combining the CDR3 with reference TRBV5-1 and TRBJ2-5 gives the whole variable domain KAGVTQTPRYLIKTRGQQVTLSCSPISGHRSVSWYQQTPGQGLQFLFEYFSETQRNKGNFPGRFSGRQFSNSRSEMNVSTLELGDSALYLCASGTGALETQYFGPGTRLLVL.

The J gene is TRBJ2-7, the V gene TRBV5-1; TRBD1 matches 7 bases. The CDR3 runs 13 residues. Germline lookup yields CDR1 SGHRS and CDR2 YFSETQ. After removal of 2 bases from V and 2 bases from J, the junction contained 1 base not matched to a gene. CDR3 residues: CASSFDRAYEQYF. CDR3 DNA: TGCGCCAGCAGCTTTGACAGGGCCTACGAGCAGTACTTC.

The CDR3 region has the DNA TGTGCCAGCCACGGACAGGGGGCCCTCTCTGGCTACACCTTC. It is translated as CASHGQGALSGYTF. The rearrangement joins TRBV7-9 to TRBJ1-2, with TRBD1 matching 11 bases. CDR3 length: 14 residues. In germline, CDR1 is SEHNR, CDR2 FQNEAQ (reference sequence). V dropped 8 bases and J dropped 7; count of bases not matched to a gene: 9.

The V and J genes are TRBV28 and TRBJ2-7, with 8 bases that match TRBD1. V gave up 2 bases and J gave up 1 base; unmatched junction bases: 4. This CDR3 spans 15 amino acids. Germline CDR1 MDHEN, CDR2 SYDVKM. The CDR3 bases are TGTGCCAGCAGTTTAAGGACAGGGAATTCCTACGAGCAGTACTTC. It codes for CASSLRTGNSYEQYF.

The chain carries TRBV27 and TRBJ1-1; 9 bases agree with TRBD1. The CDR3 has 14 amino acids. Germline V lookup: CDR1 MNHEY, CDR2 SMNVEV (reference sequence). Germline trimming cut 5 bases from V and 2 bases from J; bases unmatched to any gene: 3. In DNA, the CDR3 is TGTGCCAGCAGTCCGACAGGGGGTAACACTGAAGCTTTCTTT. Translation gives CASSPTGGNTEAFF.

The chain has TRBV5-1 and TRBJ2-3; 11 bases are a match to TRBD2. The V and J ends lost 1 base and 5 bases, in that order; junction bases with no gene match: 3. CDR1 is SGHRS, CDR2 YFSETQ, per germline. The CDR3 spans 15 residues. DNA for the CDR3: TGCGCCAGCAGCTTGTCCGGGACTAGCGGAGATACGCAGTATTTT. Protein product: CASSLSGTSGDTQYF.

The CDR3 DNA follows: TGTGCCAGCAGTCGGGGTGAGGAGACCCAGTACTTC. Translating it yields CASSRGEETQYF. V and J are TRBV6-5 and TRBJ2-5, with a possible D match to TRBD2 (5 bases). The V gene lost 5 bases and the J gene lost 5 bases, with 9 bases spanning the gap. The CDR3 consists of 12 residues. Per the germline V gene, CDR1 is MNHEY and CDR2 is SVGAGI.

CDR3 nucleotides: TGCGCCAGCACCCTGGACAGGGGCTCCTACAATGAGCAGTTCTTC. Protein: CASTLDRGSYNEQFF. The rearrangement links TRBV10-1 to TRBJ2-1, with 9 nucleotides matching TRBD1. V trimming: 7 bases; J trimming: 0 bases; junction bases outside the gene matches: 4. The CDR3 contains 15 residues. Per the germline V gene, CDR1 is WNHNN and CDR2 is SYGVQD (reference sequence).